Given below is one TCR beta chain in context. Its antigen is currently unknown. The sample is drawn from a study of cytomegalovirus exposure and HLA in healthy donors. CDR3 length: 18 amino acids. Trimming took 4 bases from V and 2 from J; bases not matched to a gene: 10. CDR1 KGHSH and CDR2 LQKENI come from the germline V gene. PCR primers comprised 60 Vbeta and 13 Jbeta primers. Some clones are missing from TCRdb's copy, which holds only in-frame ones; the method was immunoSEQ multiplex PCR. The data contain approximately 190,000 clones, about 70% of them singletons. Overall study results and limits: Prediction of most subjects' HLA-A and HLA-B alleles by TCR beta sequences was reportedly accurate. Investigators reported fewer than 200 TCR beta chains as tied to cytomegalovirus. CMV serostatus was the sole immune exposure information available. On later analysis, the bulk of CMV-associated TCR beta chains appeared to be HLA-restricted.

The rearrangement uses TRBV18 and TRBJ2-5, with 13 bases identical to TRBD2. Sample: PBMCs. This receptor was identified in a woman aged 30 to 39 in good health and CMV-seronegative. CDR3 nucleotides: TGTGCCAGCTCACTCCCCGGGACTAGCGGGGTCTTACAAGAGACCCAGTACTTC. It is translated as CASSLPGTSGVLQETQYF.